The text below deals with one T cell receptor (beta chain). Its antigen is currently not known. No base quality information exists; no much larger clone differs at one position. The sample is drawn from a study of CD8 T cells in ankylosing spondylitis (dated by TCRdb to 2016 to 2017). Context from the whole study: T cell receptor beta repertoires were profiled in healthy donors and ankylosing spondylitis patients so that disease-linked TCR variants could be found. The full study cohort comprised about 23 ankylosing spondylitis patients and around 100 healthy donors. Peripheral blood was sampled, and synovial fluid was additionally collected from ankylosing spondylitis patients. On the study overall, not on this receptor specifically: Blood from ankylosing spondylitis patients appeared to be characterized by a TCR beta motif made up of several highly homologous amino acid variants. The disease-linked clones showed a CD8+ phenotype and occurred at relatively low frequencies in peripheral blood. Some motif variants had previously been reported in the synovial fluid and blood of reactive arthritis patients, which suggests shared mechanisms of disease initiation. According to the report, matched synovial fluid samples from ankylosing spondylitis patients were significantly enriched for the disease-linked clones.

CDR1 and CDR2, looked up from the germline V gene, are SGHRS and YFSETQ. There are 16 amino acids in the CDR3, from cysteine to phenylalanine inclusive. Kept here is only the CDR3 DNA, which spans 48 bases and is read in frame from base 1. Compared with germline, V lacks 3 bases and J lacks 4 bases; bases without a gene match: 6. Reads for this sample came from an Illumina HiSeq 2500. Quantitative 5'-RACE with molecular barcodes was the method used to prepare the TCR beta libraries. In the authors' own workflow: A new computational method, built on a probabilistic model of VDJ rearrangement, was used to identify disease-linked TCR variants. TCRdb reprocessing: public reads trimmed at Q25 with fastp, clones called with MiXCR, in-frame beta chains kept. Each record represents a unique CDR3 protein, reported with the most common genes and DNA among its rows. Here the V and J calls rest on TCRdb's processing, not on the authors' analysis. This sample is represented by approximately 400,000 distinct CDR3 sequences; 26% of them were singletons. About 0.92% of the sample belongs to the ten largest clones.

This TCR was sampled from a male donor with ankylosing spondylitis. Sequenced input: blood, either unsorted or a sorted T cell fraction (not recorded which). Recombination linked TRBV5-1 to TRBJ2-5; 13 central nucleotides agree with TRBD2. In nucleotide form, the sequence is TGCGCCAGCAGCTCCGGGACTAGCGGGAATATAGAGACCCAGTACTTC. This yields the protein CASSSGTSGNIETQYF.